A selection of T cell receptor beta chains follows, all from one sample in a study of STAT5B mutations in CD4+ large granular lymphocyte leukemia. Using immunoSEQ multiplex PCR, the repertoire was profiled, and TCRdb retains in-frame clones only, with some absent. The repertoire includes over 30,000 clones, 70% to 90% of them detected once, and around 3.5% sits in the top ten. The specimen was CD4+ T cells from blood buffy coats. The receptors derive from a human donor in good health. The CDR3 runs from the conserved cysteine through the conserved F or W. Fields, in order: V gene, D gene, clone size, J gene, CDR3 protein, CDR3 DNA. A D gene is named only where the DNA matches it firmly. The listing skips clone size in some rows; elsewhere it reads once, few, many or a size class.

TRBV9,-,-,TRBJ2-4,CASSDSDSGGNIQYF,TGTGCCAGCAGCGACTCGGACAGCGGCGGGAACATTCAGTACTTC
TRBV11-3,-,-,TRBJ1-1,CASSLTLGSEAFF,TGTGCCAGCAGCTTAACTTTGGGGTCTGAAGCTTTCTTT
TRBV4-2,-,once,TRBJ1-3,CASSQYGASSGNTIYF,TGTGCCAGCAGCCAGTACGGGGCCAGCTCTGGAAACACCATATATTTT
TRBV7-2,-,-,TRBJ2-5,CASSLQETQYF,TGTGCCAGCAGCCTCCAAGAGACCCAGTACTTC
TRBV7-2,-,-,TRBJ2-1,CASSPQGGLGLNEQFF,TGTGCCAGCAGCCCCCAGGGGGGATTGGGGCTCAATGAGCAGTTCTTC
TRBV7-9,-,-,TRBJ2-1,CASSSSIAPFF,TGTGCCAGCAGCTCAAGTATAGCCCCGTTCTTC
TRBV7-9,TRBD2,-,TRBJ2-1,CASSHPGGEREVYNEQFF,TGTGCCAGCAGCCACCCCGGGGGGGAGCGGGAGGTCTACAATGAGCAGTTCTTC
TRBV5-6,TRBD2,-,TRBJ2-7,CASSELGTSGSYEQYF,TGTGCCAGCAGCGAGCTCGGGACTAGCGGCTCCTACGAGCAGTACTTC
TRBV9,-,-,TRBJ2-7,CASSNSGEQYF,TGTGCCAGCAGCAATTCTGGGGAGCAGTACTTC
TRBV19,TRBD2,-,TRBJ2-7,CASSLGLAGGGDEQYF,TGTGCCAGCTCCCTGGGACTAGCGGGAGGAGGGGACGAGCAGTACTTC
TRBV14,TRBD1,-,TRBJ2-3,CASSQAWTGGDTQYF,TGTGCCAGCAGCCAGGCATGGACAGGGGGAGATACGCAGTATTTT
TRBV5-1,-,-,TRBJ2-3,CASSLLGLSDTQYF,TGCGCCAGCAGCTTGCTGGGCCTTTCAGATACGCAGTATTTT
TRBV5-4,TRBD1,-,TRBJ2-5,CASSFTDRGLHETQYF,TGTGCCAGCAGCTTTACGGACAGGGGGCTTCATGAGACCCAGTACTTC
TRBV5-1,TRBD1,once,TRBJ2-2,CASSLMVGQGNTGELFF,TGCGCCAGCAGCTTGATGGTAGGACAGGGAAACACCGGGGAGCTGTTTTTT
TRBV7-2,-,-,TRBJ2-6,CASSPRAWGANVLTF,TGTGCCAGCAGCCCTCGTGCTTGGGGGGCCAACGTCCTGACTTTC